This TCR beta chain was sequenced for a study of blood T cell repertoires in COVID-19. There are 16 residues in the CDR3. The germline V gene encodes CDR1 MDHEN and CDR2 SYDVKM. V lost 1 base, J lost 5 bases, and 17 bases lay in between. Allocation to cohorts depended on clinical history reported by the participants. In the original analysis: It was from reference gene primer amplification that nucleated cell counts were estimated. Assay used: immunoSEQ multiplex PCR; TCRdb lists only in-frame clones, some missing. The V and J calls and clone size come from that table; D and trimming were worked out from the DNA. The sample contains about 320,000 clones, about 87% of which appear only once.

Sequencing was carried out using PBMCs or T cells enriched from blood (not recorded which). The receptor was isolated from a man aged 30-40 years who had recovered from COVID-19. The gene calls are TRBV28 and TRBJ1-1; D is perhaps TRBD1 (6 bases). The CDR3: CASSLSSGVGETEAFF. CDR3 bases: TGTGCCAGCAGTTTATCCTCAGGGGTCGGAGAAACTGAAGCTTTCTTT. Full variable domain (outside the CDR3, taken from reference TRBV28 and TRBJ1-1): DVKVTQSSRYLVKRTGEKVFLECVQDMDHENMFWYRQDPGLGLRLIYFSYDVKMKEKGDIPEGYSVSREKKERFSLILESASTNQTSMYLCASSLSSGVGETEAFFGQGTRLTVV.